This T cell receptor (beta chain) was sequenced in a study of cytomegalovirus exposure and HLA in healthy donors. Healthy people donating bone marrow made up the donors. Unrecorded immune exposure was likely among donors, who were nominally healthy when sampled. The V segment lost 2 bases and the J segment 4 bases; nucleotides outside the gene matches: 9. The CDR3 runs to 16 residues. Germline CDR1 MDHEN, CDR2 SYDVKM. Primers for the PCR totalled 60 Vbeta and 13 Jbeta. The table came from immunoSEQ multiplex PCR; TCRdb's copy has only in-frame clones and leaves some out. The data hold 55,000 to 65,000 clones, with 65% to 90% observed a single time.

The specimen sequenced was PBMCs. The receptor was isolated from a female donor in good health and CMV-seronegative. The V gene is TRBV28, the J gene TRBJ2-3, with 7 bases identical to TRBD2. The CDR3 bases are TGTGCCAGCAGTTTAGGCGGGGGTGGAACGGCAGATACGCAGTATTTT. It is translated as CASSLGGGGTADTQYF.